The next 26 T cell receptor beta chains were all read from a single sample in a study of blood T cell repertoires in COVID-19. This table comes from immunoSEQ multiplex PCR, and its TCRdb copy is limited to in-frame clones, with some not included. The top ten clones hold 3.5% of a sample with about 59,000 clones, approximately 82% of them seen once. Sequenced material: peripheral blood. All receptors come from an elderly woman with acute or convalescent COVID-19.

This chain joins TRBV19 and TRBJ1-1, with D uncertain. CDR1 LNHDA and CDR2 SQIVND come from the germline V gene (reference sequence). CDR3 length: 13 amino acids. The V gene lost 5 bases and the J gene lost 7 bases, with 14 bases spanning the gap. This chain's CDR3 is CASSPVGSGEAFF. The CDR3 nucleotides are TGTGCCAGTAGTCCCGTTGGGTCGGGTGAAGCTTTCTTT.

The genes are TRBV7-8 and TRBJ1-2, with a tentative D call TRBD1 (6 bases). Germline assignment: CDR1 SGHVS and CDR2 FQNEAQ. The CDR3 contains 14 residues. V was clipped by 1 base and J by 5 bases, with 11 bases between them. In nucleotides, the CDR3 is TGTGCCAGCAGCTTAGTGGGGGCTGGGTATGGCTACACCTTC. It codes for CASSLVGAGYGYTF. Complete variable domain (other parts from reference TRBV7-8 and TRBJ1-2): GAGVSQSPRYKVAKRGQDVALRCDPISGHVSLFWYQQALGQGPEFLTYFQNEAQLDKSGLPSDRFFAERPEGSVSTLKIQRTQQEDSAVYLCASSLVGAGYGYTFGSGTRLTVV.

This clone has just one count. The chain uses TRBV6-5 and TRBJ2-1; D remains unclear. Germline V gene lookup returns CDR1 MNHEY and CDR2 SVGAGI. Trimming stripped 7 bases from V and 6 bases from J, with 13 bases between. The CDR3 covers 13 residues. CDR3: CASTPSRANEQFF. CDR3 DNA: TGTGCCAGCACTCCCTCACGAGCCAATGAGCAGTTCTTC.

The chain carries TRBV5-4 and TRBJ1-5, with TRBD1 as a possible D gene (5 bases). V was trimmed by 2 bases and J by 0 bases, leaving 9 bases between them. This CDR3 is 15 amino acids long. Germline lookup yields CDR1 SGHNT and CDR2 YYREEE (reference sequence). The CDR3 region has the DNA TGTGCCAGCAGCTTTGGGGGGTTTAGCAATCAGCCCCAGCATTTT. This encodes CASSFGGFSNQPQHF.

This chain joins TRBV27 and TRBJ1-2; D gene unclear. Trimming removed 6 bases from V and 4 bases from J, with 21 bases in between. This CDR3 region has 16 residues. The germline CDR1 and CDR2 sequences are MNHEY and SMNVEV (reference sequence). CDR3 coding DNA: TGTGCCAGCAGCGGGGTTCGAACCGGGCAGACCTATGGCTACACCTTC. This encodes CASSGVRTGQTYGYTF.

The rearrangement joins TRBV29-1 to TRBJ2-3; a possible D gene is TRBD2 (5 bases). The CDR3 has 9 amino acids. V was cut by 8 bases and J by 8 bases, with 8 bases left in between. Germline lookup yields CDR1 SQVTM and CDR2 ANQGSEA. The CDR3 coding sequence is TGCAGCACCGGGGTTACGCAGTATTTT. It yields the protein CSTGVTQYF.

V and J are TRBV3-1 (or the pseudogene TRBV3-2) and TRBJ1-4; D gene unclear. V was trimmed by 4 bases and J by 0 bases, leaving 6 bases between them. CDR1 is LGHDT, CDR2 YNNKEL, per germline (reference sequence). This CDR3 is built from 14 residues. The CDR3 DNA reads as TGTGCCAGCAGCCTCAGGTCAACTAATGAAAAACTGTTTTTT. Its translation is CASSLRSTNEKLFF.

The rearrangement links TRBV14 to TRBJ2-5; a possible D gene is TRBD2 (5 bases). Deletions cut 4 bases from V and 3 bases from J, with 18 bases between. The CDR3 loop spans 16 amino acids. Germline CDR1 SGHDN, CDR2 FVKESK. The CDR3: CASSPSFTGLKETQYF. CDR3 nucleotide sequence: TGTGCCAGCAGCCCGTCCTTTACGGGATTAAAAGAGACCCAGTACTTC.

The gene calls are TRBV3-1 (or the pseudogene TRBV3-2) and TRBJ2-2; TRBD2 matches at 14 bases. CDR3 length equals 16 residues. The V gene end was trimmed by 4 bases and the J gene end by 6 bases; junction bases not matched to a gene: 4. Germline V gene lookup returns CDR1 LGHDT and CDR2 YNNKEL (reference sequence). The CDR3 bases are TGTGCCAGCAGCCTTAGGACTAGCGGGAGGCCCGGGGAGCTGTTTTTT. Protein product: CASSLRTSGRPGELFF.

In its sample, this clone was seen once. The rearrangement links TRBV7-2 to TRBJ2-3; the D gene is possibly TRBD2 (5 bases). Trimming removed 1 base from V and 4 bases from J, with 15 bases in between. This CDR3 spans 16 amino acids. CDR1 SGHTA and CDR2 FQGNSA come from the germline V gene. CDR3 amino acids: CASSLVAGTVADTQYF. As DNA, the CDR3 is TGTGCCAGCAGCTTAGTCGCGGGCACGGTCGCAGATACGCAGTATTTT. The complete variable domain, with remaining parts taken from reference TRBV7-2 and TRBJ2-3, reads GAGVSQSPSNKVTEKGKDVELRCDPISGHTALYWYRQSLGQGLEFLIYFQGNSAPDKSGLPSDRFSAERTGGSVSTLTIQRTQQEDSAVYLCASSLVAGTVADTQYFGPGTRLTVL.

J is TRBJ2-3 and V is TRBV6-2 or TRBV6-3; TRBD1 might be the D (6 bases). The CDR3 runs 15 residues. Germline V CDR1 and CDR2: MNHEY, SVGEGT. Trimming pared 4 bases from V and 0 bases from J, leaving 11 bases between. Here the CDR3 DNA reads TGTGCCAGCAGTTCTCGGACAGTTAGCACAGATACGCAGTATTTT. Protein product: CASSSRTVSTDTQYF.

The CDR3 spells CASSFSGGVSSYNEQFF. DNA of the CDR3: TGTGCCAGCAGCTTTTCGGGGGGGGTTTCTTCCTACAATGAGCAGTTCTTC. The chain uses TRBV7-8 and TRBJ2-1, with TRBD2 matching 8 bases. The CDR3 is made up of 17 amino acids. J lost 1 base, V lost 3 bases, and 8 bases had no gene match. Germline V gene data show CDR1 as SGHVS and CDR2 as FQNEAQ.

The chain uses TRBV7-8 and TRBJ1-5; 7 nucleotides agree with TRBD1. Germline V gene data show CDR1 as SGHVS and CDR2 as FQNEAQ. Trimming removed 5 bases from V and 0 bases from J; junction bases left unmatched: 19. This CDR3 has 20 amino acids. This chain's CDR3 is CASSISLPGQIMYSNQPQHF. Here the CDR3 DNA reads TGTGCCAGCAGCATCTCCCTCCCGGGACAGATAATGTATAGCAATCAGCCCCAGCATTTT. Filled out from reference TRBV7-8 and TRBJ1-5, the complete variable domain reads GAGVSQSPRYKVAKRGQDVALRCDPISGHVSLFWYQQALGQGPEFLTYFQNEAQLDKSGLPSDRFFAERPEGSVSTLKIQRTQQEDSAVYLCASSISLPGQIMYSNQPQHFGDGTRLSIL.

The gene calls are TRBV2 and TRBJ2-4, with D perhaps TRBD1 (5 bases). The V gene lost 3 bases and the J gene lost 2 bases, with 11 bases spanning the gap. The CDR3 has 15 amino acids. Germline CDR1 is SNHLY and CDR2 is FYNNEI. In nucleotides, the CDR3 is TGTGCCAGCAGTGACTACCGGACATCCAAAAACATTCAGTACTTC. Translating it yields CASSDYRTSKNIQYF.

This clone was found once. J is TRBJ2-5 and V is TRBV4-1, with a possible D match to TRBD1 (6 bases). The CDR3 loop spans 17 amino acids. V was pared by 0 bases and J by 5 bases, with 19 bases between. Germline loops: CDR1 MGHRA, CDR2 YSYEKL. The CDR3 region is CASSQDPPGALSETQYF. In DNA, the CDR3 is TGCGCCAGCAGCCAAGATCCGCCAGGGGCTCTGTCTGAGACCCAGTACTTC.

V and J are TRBV19 and TRBJ2-2, with TRBD1 matching over 10 bases. The ends lost 5 bases at V and 10 bases at J; junction bases unmatched: 10. The CDR3 has 15 amino acids. Germline CDR1 reads LNHDA; CDR2 reads SQIVND (reference sequence). The CDR3 DNA reads as TGTGCCAGTAGTTCCGGGACAGGGGATTTTGAGGAGCTGTTTTTT. It yields the protein CASSSGTGDFEELFF.

The V gene is TRBV24-1, the J gene TRBJ2-7; TRBD1 might be the D (5 bases). V lost 5 bases to trimming and J lost 2 bases, with 12 bases between them. The germline V gene has CDR1 KGHDR and CDR2 SFDVKD. The CDR3 has 14 residues. This CDR3 reads CATSGTGRAYEQYF. For the CDR3, the DNA is TGTGCCACCAGTGGCACAGGCAGGGCCTACGAGCAGTACTTC.

The genes are TRBV5-8 and TRBJ2-2; D remains unclear. There are 14 residues in the CDR3. Germline lookup yields CDR1 SGHTS and CDR2 YDEGEE. Trimming pared 5 bases from V and 3 bases from J, leaving 11 bases between. CDR3 nucleotides: TGTGCCAGCAGGGCGGAGATTTACACCGGGGAGCTGTTTTTT. Translation gives CASRAEIYTGELFF.

The CDR3 region is CASTTGGRETQYF. In DNA, the CDR3 is TGTGCCAGCACGACAGGGGGTCGGGAGACCCAGTACTTC. The chain carries TRBV3-1 (or the pseudogene TRBV3-2) and TRBJ2-5, with TRBD1 identical over 9 bases. The length of the CDR3 is 13 residues. V lost 7 bases, J lost 5 bases, and 5 bases stayed unmatched. Germline V CDR1 and CDR2: LGHDT, YNNKEL (reference sequence).

This sequence joins TRBV27 and TRBJ1-5, with D possibly being TRBD1 (6 bases). Germline V gives CDR1 MNHEY, CDR2 SMNVEV (reference sequence). V was shortened by 6 bases and J by 2 bases, with 11 bases between the two germline ends. The CDR3 consists of 14 residues. CDR3 coding DNA: TGTGCCAGCAGCCTTCGACAGGGCAATCAGCCCCAGCATTTT. This codes for CASSLRQGNQPQHF.

The J gene is TRBJ2-3, the V gene TRBV5-1, with 7 bases matching TRBD2. V lost 0 bases and J lost 2; bases outside the gene matches: 3. The CDR3 covers 15 residues. Germline V gives CDR1 SGHRS, CDR2 YFSETQ. The CDR3 bases are TGCGCCAGCAGCTTGGACGGGGGGAACACAGATACGCAGTATTTT. Encoded protein: CASSLDGGNTDTQYF.

This chain joins TRBV19 and TRBJ1-4, with 7 bases that match TRBD1. Germline V gene data show CDR1 as LNHDA and CDR2 as SQIVND (reference sequence). The V segment lost 7 bases and the J segment 2 bases; nucleotides outside the gene matches: 10. The CDR3 runs to 16 residues. Here the CDR3 DNA reads TGTGCCAGTACGTATTCCGGGACAGCGACTAATGAAAAACTGTTTTTT. Protein product: CASTYSGTATNEKLFF.

This chain connects TRBV6-5 to TRBJ2-3; possibly TRBD1 for D (5 bases). The CDR3 loop spans 14 amino acids. The germline V gene has CDR1 MNHEY and CDR2 SVGAGI. V dropped 0 bases and J dropped 5 bases, with 9 bases sitting between them. The chain's CDR3 is CASSYSWGRDTQYF. DNA of the CDR3: TGTGCCAGCAGTTACTCCTGGGGCCGAGATACGCAGTATTTT.

The chain uses TRBV5-3 and TRBJ2-2; 11 nucleotides match TRBD2. TRBV5-3 is an open reading frame whose function is uncertain. V was pared by 3 bases and J by 6 bases, with 7 bases of the junction left unmatched. The CDR3 extends over 16 amino acids. The CDR3 here is CARSWTLAGESGELFF. The CDR3, as DNA: TGTGCCAGAAGCTGGACACTAGCGGGAGAATCCGGGGAGCTGTTTTTT.

The rearrangement uses TRBV6-6 and TRBJ2-3, with 11 bases aligning to TRBD2. Per germline, CDR1 MNHNY and CDR2 SVGAGI (reference sequence). J was trimmed by 4 bases and V by 6 bases; bases with no gene match: 6. The CDR3 is 15 residues long. CDR3 nucleotides: TGTGCCAGCAGAAGTAGCGGGGGGGCGTCAGATACGCAGTATTTT. Amino acid sequence: CASRSSGGASDTQYF.

This chain joins TRBV7-9 and TRBJ1-2; D is possibly TRBD1 (5 bases). The germline V and J ends were trimmed by 5 bases and 8 bases, with 15 bases remaining between them. There are 13 residues in the CDR3. Germline-derived CDR1 and CDR2 are SEHNR and FQNEAQ (reference sequence). CDR3 sequence: CASSPGGEEGYTF. CDR3 DNA: TGTGCCAGCAGCCCGGGGGGTGAGGAGGGCTACACCTTC.